The 26 T cell receptor beta chains below were found in one sample sequenced in a study of CD8+ T cells in alopecia areata. Treatment described: oral pan-JAK inhibitor, 5-10 mg twice daily. Following RNA extraction, reverse transcription yielded cDNA that acted as the sequencing template. Sequenced by immunoSEQ multiplex PCR; TCRdb stores in-frame clones only, minus some. The table includes 90,000 to 150,000 clones, more than 45% detected once. The starting material was CD4+ T cells sorted from blood, obtained at week 4, from a patient treated with tofacitinib. The receptors derive from a human donor with alopecia areata.

This clone was counted only a few times. The CDR3 region is CASSLEGGTEAFF. CDR3 in DNA: TGCGCCAGCAGCTTGGAAGGGGGCACTGAAGCTTTCTTT. This chain links TRBV5-1 with TRBJ1-1, with D maybe TRBD1 (6 bases). With 0 bases removed from V and 4 bases from J, the gap between germline ends came to 7 bases. Germline CDR1 SGHRS, CDR2 YFSETQ. The CDR3 is made up of 13 amino acids.

Details on this clone: The sample has other DNA sequences that encode this CDR3 too. The chain employs TRBV5-1 and TRBJ2-3, with unresolved D. The CDR3 runs 11 residues. The germline V gene encodes CDR1 SGHRS and CDR2 YFSETQ. Trimming cost V 0 bases and J 6 bases, with 2 bases left between them. This chain's CDR3 is CASSLDDTQYF. The DNA of the CDR3 is TGCGCCAGCAGCTTGGATGATACGCAGTATTTT.

V is TRBV6-5 and J is TRBJ1-3; TRBD1 is a possible D gene (6 bases). CDR1 and CDR2 (germline): MNHEY, SVGAGI. The length of the CDR3 is 14 residues. With 7 bases removed from V and 0 bases from J, the gap between germline ends came to 10 bases. For the CDR3, the DNA is TGTGCCAGCAAAGACAGGTTCTCTGGAAACACCATATATTTT. The encoded protein is CASKDRFSGNTIYF.

The V and J genes are TRBV11-2 and TRBJ1-2; D uncertain. Trimming took off 5 bases at V and 4 bases at J, with 11 bases between the two ends. There are 13 residues in the CDR3. Germline CDR1 SGHAT, CDR2 FQNNGV. The CDR3 protein is CASSQDGIYGYTF. In nucleotides, the CDR3 is TGTGCCAGCAGCCAGGACGGAATCTATGGCTACACCTTC.

There are a few counts of this clone. This chain connects TRBV7-9 to TRBJ1-3; D possibly corresponds to TRBD1 (6 bases). This CDR3 is built from 14 residues. CDR1 SEHNR and CDR2 FQNEAQ come from the germline V gene (reference sequence). Trimming took off 4 bases at V and 2 bases at J, with 9 bases between the two ends. CDR3 loop: CASSYHRAGNTIYF. CDR3 DNA: TGTGCCAGCAGCTACCACAGGGCTGGAAACACCATATATTTT.

This clone turned up a few times. The chain is built from TRBV29-1 and TRBJ1-1; TRBD1 agrees at 7 bases. CDR3 size: 14 residues. J gave up 0 bases and V 5 bases, and 6 bases lay outside the gene matches. Germline values: CDR1 SQVTM, CDR2 ANQGSEA. The CDR3 sequence: CSVRQQGMNTEAFF. For the CDR3, the DNA is TGCAGCGTTCGACAACAGGGGATGAACACTGAAGCTTTCTTT.

The rearrangement links TRBV5-4 to TRBJ2-3, with D tentatively TRBD2 (7 bases). The CDR3 sequence is 15 residues long. Trimming pared 2 bases from V and 5 bases from J, leaving 15 bases between. The germline V gene encodes CDR1 SGHNT and CDR2 YYREEE (reference sequence). CDR3 in amino acids: CASSLQRGARDTQYF. CDR3 nucleotides: TGTGCCAGCAGCTTACAACGGGGGGCAAGAGATACGCAGTATTTT.

This CDR3 reads CASSLGSHMNTEAFF. CDR3 bases: TGTGCCAGCAGTTTAGGCAGTCACATGAACACTGAAGCTTTCTTT. The V gene is TRBV27, the J gene TRBJ1-1; D is undetermined. V was trimmed by 2 bases and J by 0 bases, leaving 10 bases between them. Germline-derived CDR1 and CDR2 are MNHEY and SMNVEV (reference sequence). This CDR3 has 15 residues.

V gene TRBV4-1 combines with J gene TRBJ2-1; 9 positions match TRBD2. The V segment lost 6 bases and the J segment 6 bases; nucleotides outside the gene matches: 6. Germline loops: CDR1 MGHRA, CDR2 YSYEKL. This CDR3 has 14 amino acids. The CDR3 is CASRNSGSGNEQFF. Written as DNA, the CDR3 is TGCGCCAGCAGAAATAGCGGGAGCGGCAATGAGCAGTTCTTC.

The gene calls are TRBV9 and TRBJ1-1; 7 bases fit TRBD1. J was trimmed by 6 bases and V by 4 bases; bases with no gene match: 6. This CDR3 spans 13 amino acids. Germline CDR1 SGDLS, CDR2 YYNGEE. The DNA for the CDR3 is TGTGCCAGCAGCAAGGGACAGCTCCCTGAAGCTTTCTTT. Its protein product is CASSKGQLPEAFF.

The chain recombines TRBV19 with TRBJ1-5; D is perhaps TRBD1 (5 bases). The germline V gene encodes CDR1 LNHDA and CDR2 SQIVND (reference sequence). Trimming left V 3 bases short and J 6 bases short, with 18 bases between. The CDR3 covers 16 residues. The CDR3 region has the DNA TGTGCCAGTAGTATCAAGGCTGGGACTTCGCGTCAGCCCCAGCATTTT. Protein product: CASSIKAGTSRQPQHF.

There are a few counts of this clone. The chain carries TRBV29-1 and TRBJ1-2; 7 bases are a match to TRBD1. CDR1 and CDR2 (germline): SQVTM, ANQGSEA. There are 15 residues in the CDR3. Unmatched junction bases numbered 15, after V lost 7 bases and J lost 4 bases. CDR3 sequence reads: CSAGTARRGSYGYTF. CDR3 in DNA: TGCAGCGCCGGGACAGCGAGGCGCGGGAGCTATGGCTACACCTTC.

The V and J genes are TRBV7-6 and TRBJ2-7, with TRBD2 identical over 7 bases. Germline CDR1 reads SGHVS; CDR2 reads FNYEAQ. The CDR3 runs 15 residues. V dropped 6 bases and J dropped 3; count of bases not matched to a gene: 11. In nucleotides, the CDR3 is TGTGCCAGCAGTCTCCGGTGGGCTAGCGGCTACGAGCAGTACTTC. Its protein product is CASSLRWASGYEQYF. The full variable domain, rest sourced from reference TRBV7-6 and TRBJ2-7, is GAGVSQSPRYKVTKRGQDVALRCDPISGHVSLYWYRQALGQGPEFLTYFNYEAQQDKSGLPNDRFSAERPEGSISTLTIQRTEQRDSAMYRCASSLRWASGYEQYFGPGTRLTVT.

This clone was seen a few times. J is TRBJ2-3 and V is TRBV7-9, with TRBD1 identical over 7 bases. V lost 5 bases, J lost 2 bases, and 10 bases stayed unmatched. CDR1 is SEHNR, CDR2 FQNEAQ, per germline (reference sequence). The CDR3 spans 16 residues. CDR3 sequence: CASSLTTGRITDTQYF. In DNA, the CDR3 is TGTGCCAGCAGCCTAACGACAGGGCGCATCACAGATACGCAGTATTTT.

This clone was picked up a small number of times. The chain uses TRBV30 and TRBJ1-2; D might be TRBD1 (6 bases). Germline-derived CDR1 and CDR2 are GTSNPN and SVGIG (reference sequence). The CDR3 is 13 residues long. V lost 2 bases and J lost 5, with 12 bases in between. The CDR3 DNA is TGTGCCTGGAGTAGAACTAGGGGGTATGGCTACACCTTC. Translated, it gives CAWSRTRGYGYTF.

The table lists this clone with a few counts. The chain employs TRBV29-1 and TRBJ1-2, with TRBD1 matching 7 bases. The ends lost 8 bases at V and 6 bases at J; junction bases unmatched: 3. The CDR3 loop spans 10 amino acids. Per the germline V gene, CDR1 is SQVTM and CDR2 is ANQGSEA. The CDR3 bases are TGCAGCTCAACAGGGGATGGCTACACCTTC. Translating it yields CSSTGDGYTF.

This clone has more than one count but fewer than ten. This same CDR3 is encoded by further DNA sequences in the sample. The J gene is TRBJ2-5, the V gene TRBV29-1; no clear D gene. Germline CDR1 SQVTM, CDR2 ANQGSEA. The V end was cut by 7 bases, the J end by 1 base, with 4 bases between. CDR3 length: 10 amino acids. The CDR3 loop reads CSAGQETQYF. As DNA, the CDR3 is TGCAGCGCTGGCCAAGAGACCCAGTACTTC.

This clone was observed a few times. The rearrangement links TRBV27 to TRBJ1-6; a possible D gene is TRBD1 (6 bases). V dropped 3 bases and J dropped 10 bases, with 16 bases sitting between them. This CDR3 contains 15 residues. Germline V gene sequence: CDR1 MNHEY, CDR2 SMNVEV (reference sequence). In DNA, the CDR3 is TGTGCCAGCAGTTTCTCGCCGAGGGGGGGATCACCCCTCCACTTT. Its translation: CASSFSPRGGSPLHF.

V usage is TRBV27 and J usage is TRBJ2-7, with 7 nucleotides matching TRBD2. Germline V lookup: CDR1 MNHEY, CDR2 SMNVEV (reference sequence). V trimming: 4 bases; J trimming: 4 bases; junction bases outside the gene matches: 10. This CDR3 contains 15 residues. CDR3: CASSSPSGGGYEQYF. The CDR3 DNA reads as TGTGCCAGCAGTTCCCCTAGCGGTGGGGGATACGAGCAGTACTTC.

This chain links TRBV9 with TRBJ1-1; a weak D match, TRBD1 (5 bases). The germline V and J ends were trimmed by 5 bases and 5 bases, with 10 bases remaining between them. CDR3 length equals 12 residues. CDR1 SGDLS and CDR2 YYNGEE come from the germline V gene. CDR3 residues: CASRGGGTEAFF. CDR3 in DNA: TGTGCCAGCAGAGGTGGGGGAACTGAAGCTTTCTTT.

This clone was seen only a few times. The rearrangement joins TRBV7-3 to TRBJ2-3, with a tentative D call TRBD2 (6 bases). V lost 5 bases to trimming and J lost 4 bases, with 16 bases between them. CDR3 length equals 15 residues. Germline-derived CDR1 and CDR2 are SGHTA and FQGTGA. The CDR3 region is CASSAGLTASDTQYF. The CDR3 DNA reads as TGTGCCAGCAGCGCGGGACTTACAGCTTCAGATACGCAGTATTTT. The entire variable domain, with the rest obtained from reference TRBV7-3 and TRBJ2-3, is as follows: GAGVSQTPSNKVTEKGKYVELRCDPISGHTALYWYRQSLGQGPEFLIYFQGTGAADDSGLPNDRFFAVRPEGSVSTLKIQRTERGDSAVYLCASSAGLTASDTQYFGPGTRLTVL.

The chain employs TRBV5-1 and TRBJ2-3, with TRBD2 identical over 10 bases. The germline V gene has CDR1 SGHRS and CDR2 YFSETQ. This CDR3 comprises 16 residues. V was clipped by 4 bases and J by 0 bases; unmatched bases: 5. In DNA, the CDR3 is TGCGCCAGCAGCGGTAAGACTAGCGGGAGCACAGATACGCAGTATTTT. As protein: CASSGKTSGSTDTQYF.

V usage is TRBV5-6 and J usage is TRBJ2-6, with 10 bases that match TRBD1. The J segment lost 0 bases and the V segment lost 5 bases, leaving 8 bases of the junction unmatched. CDR3 length: 18 amino acids. Germline CDR1 is SGHDT and CDR2 is YYEEEE. As DNA, the CDR3 is TGTGCCAGCAGTCGCGACAGGGGGCCCTTCTCTGGGGCCAACGTCCTGACTTTC. Amino acid sequence: CASSRDRGPFSGANVLTF.

The chain joins TRBV12-5 to TRBJ2-5, with no clear D. The V gene lost 2 bases and the J gene lost 2 bases, with 12 bases spanning the gap. This CDR3 contains 15 residues. Germline loops: CDR1 LGHNT, CDR2 FRNRAP. The CDR3 DNA reads TGTGCTAGTGGTTTGCTCCGACCCAGGCAAGAGACCCAGTACTTC. This gives the protein CASGLLRPRQETQYF. Complete variable domain (other parts from reference TRBV12-5 and TRBJ2-5): DARVTQTPRHKVTEMGQEVTMRCQPILGHNTVFWYRQTMMQGLELLAYFRNRAPLDDSGMPKDRFSAEMPDATLATLKIQPSEPRDSAVYFCASGLLRPRQETQYFGPGTRLLVL.

This chain uses TRBV29-1 with TRBJ2-7; 7 bases line up with TRBD2. With V trimmed by 6 bases and J by 1 base, 9 bases remained unmatched. The CDR3 is 14 residues long. CDR1 and CDR2 from the germline V gene are SQVTM and ANQGSEA. The CDR3 loop reads CSVASGGGSYEQYF. The CDR3 bases are TGCAGCGTCGCCTCTGGGGGGGGTTCCTACGAGCAGTACTTC.

V and J are TRBV9 and TRBJ1-4, with unresolved D. Germline values: CDR1 SGDLS, CDR2 YYNGEE. CDR3 size: 15 residues. V was clipped by 4 bases and J by 6 bases, with 16 bases between them. In DNA, the CDR3 is TGTGCCAGCAGCATTAGTGGGGAAAGGGATGAAAAACTGTTTTTT. It codes for CASSISGERDEKLFF.